This passage covers 31 T cell receptor beta chains from one sample sequenced in a study of T cell responses to AZD1222 COVID-19 vaccine (dated by TCRdb to the early 2020s). The receptor library was made with the immunoSEQ multiplex PCR assay. TCRdb holds this immuneACCESS table with in-frame rearrangements only. Some clones are missing; in checked studies, unresolved V genes explain under half, and the rest has no known cause. A total of 25,000 or so clones appear in this sample, 92% of them only once. The ten largest clones represent 6.5% to 9% of the sample. The meaning of the sample's time point label: about 28 days (+/-7) after the second vaccine dose. The sample was peripheral blood, taken 28 days after the second AZD1222 dose. These TCRs come from an adult who received the AZD1222 COVID-19 vaccine.

J is TRBJ2-7 and V is TRBV6-5, with D unclear. The V and J ends lost 0 bases and 4 bases respectively, with 10 bases between them. Germline CDR1 reads MNHEY; CDR2 reads SVGAGI. This CDR3 has 14 residues. The CDR3 here is CASSYSGSKYEQYF. The CDR3 DNA sequence: TGTGCCAGCAGTTACTCCGGGTCGAAATACGAGCAGTACTTC.

This rearrangement joins TRBV23-1 to TRBJ2-7; D might be TRBD1 (6 bases). TRBV23-1 is an open reading frame whose function is uncertain. V lost 3 bases and J lost 0, with 15 bases in between. This CDR3 is 16 amino acids long. Here the CDR3 DNA reads TGCGCCAGCAGTCAGGGCGGACAGAAATACTCCTACGAGCAGTACTTC. Translated, it gives CASSQGGQKYSYEQYF.

V is TRBV7-3 and J is TRBJ2-1, with 11 bases identical to TRBD1. The germline CDR1 and CDR2 sequences are SGHTA and FQGTGA. The V and J ends lost 0 bases and 8 bases, in that order; junction bases with no gene match: 6. The CDR3 runs 16 residues. The CDR3: CASSLTRDRGSDEQFF. In DNA form, the CDR3 reads TGTGCCAGCAGCTTAACTCGGGACAGGGGGTCTGATGAGCAGTTCTTC.

The CDR3 reads CASSPDSRNYGYTF. In nucleotides, the CDR3 is TGTGCCAGCAGCCCTGATTCCAGAAACTATGGCTACACCTTC. The gene calls are TRBV7-2 and TRBJ1-2; unclear D gene. The CDR3 spans 14 residues. CDR1 SGHTA and CDR2 FQGNSA come from the germline V gene. Trimming took 5 bases from V and 2 from J, leaving 12 bases between them.

This clone was seen once. The rearrangement uses TRBV19 and TRBJ2-3; weak D call: TRBD1 (6 bases). This CDR3 region has 15 residues. Trimming removed 7 bases from V and 0 bases from J, with 14 bases in between. Germline V CDR1 and CDR2: LNHDA, SQIVND (reference sequence). CDR3 bases: TGTGCCAGTACCCCATGGCAGGGGAGCACAGATACGCAGTATTTT. This encodes CASTPWQGSTDTQYF.

This rearrangement joins TRBV7-3 to TRBJ2-3; no firm D call. This CDR3 region has 14 residues. The V gene lost 5 bases and the J gene lost 0 bases, with 9 bases spanning the gap. Germline V CDR1 and CDR2: SGHTA, FQGTGA. This chain's CDR3 is CASSPTYSTDTQYF. In DNA form, the CDR3 reads TGTGCCAGCAGCCCGACTTATAGCACAGATACGCAGTATTTT.

This chain links TRBV15 with TRBJ2-1; 7 bases align to TRBD1. Germline-derived CDR1 and CDR2 are LNHNV and YYDKDF (reference sequence). The CDR3 is 14 residues long. J was trimmed by 7 bases and V by 3 bases; bases with no gene match: 6. CDR3 sequence (DNA): TGTGCCACCAGCAGGGGGACAGTAGGGAATGAGCAGTTCTTC. Amino acids: CATSRGTVGNEQFF.

In its sample, this clone was seen once. V and J are TRBV30 and TRBJ1-5; no clear D. Germline loops: CDR1 GTSNPN, CDR2 SVGIG (reference sequence). CDR3 length: 13 residues. V lost 0 bases and J lost 5, with 8 bases in between. The CDR3 region is CAWSVRDYQPQHF. As DNA, the CDR3 is TGTGCCTGGAGTGTACGGGATTATCAGCCCCAGCATTTT.

V usage is TRBV15 and J usage is TRBJ2-3; D is tentatively TRBD1 or TRBD2 (5 bases each). V was trimmed by 1 base and J by 6 bases, leaving 11 bases between them. Germline V gene data show CDR1 as LNHNV and CDR2 as YYDKDF (reference sequence). CDR3 length: 14 amino acids. The CDR3 sequence is CATSRGSREDTQYF. The CDR3 bases are TGTGCCACCAGCAGAGGTAGCAGGGAGGATACGCAGTATTTT.

The CDR3 protein is CAHSRGYEQYF. The CDR3 coding sequence is TGTGCCCATTCAAGGGGCTACGAGCAGTACTTC. The chain employs TRBV30 and TRBJ2-7, with a possible D match to TRBD1 (5 bases). The germline gives CDR1 GTSNPN, CDR2 SVGIG (reference sequence). CDR3 length equals 11 residues. Trimming took 8 bases from V and 3 from J, leaving 11 bases between them.

The chain carries TRBV30 and TRBJ1-2; unclear D gene. CDR1 is GTSNPN and CDR2 is SVGIG in the germline V gene (reference sequence). The ends were cut back, 3 bases at V and 3 bases at J, with 5 bases in the middle. The CDR3 contains 11 residues. CDR3 amino acids: CAWSADYGYTF. CDR3 DNA sequence: TGTGCCTGGAGCGCCGACTATGGCTACACCTTC.

J is TRBJ2-3 and V is TRBV30, with TRBD1 matching over 7 bases. This CDR3 is built from 16 residues. Germline V gene data show CDR1 as GTSNPN and CDR2 as SVGIG (reference sequence). The ends lost 2 bases at V and 3 bases at J; junction bases unmatched: 11. CDR3 DNA: TGTGCCTGGAGTTCCCTGACAGGGTGGGAAACAGATACGCAGTATTTT. Translated: CAWSSLTGWETDTQYF.

The V and J genes are TRBV5-6 and TRBJ1-1; D not resolved. The CDR3 has 12 amino acids. The V gene lost 2 bases and the J gene lost 5 bases, with 7 bases spanning the gap. From germline, CDR1 is SGHDT and CDR2 YYEEEE. CDR3 sequence: CASSFAATEAFF. The CDR3 coding sequence is TGTGCCAGCAGCTTTGCTGCAACTGAAGCTTTCTTT.

J is TRBJ2-7 and V is TRBV23-1, with 8 bases aligning to TRBD1. TRBV23-1 has ORF status, its function being uncertain. This CDR3 is 16 amino acids long. V gave up 4 bases and J gave up 7 bases; unmatched junction bases: 15. CDR3 in amino acids: CASSRGHGQGLGEQYF. The CDR3 DNA reads TGCGCCAGCAGTCGGGGGCACGGACAGGGATTAGGGGAGCAGTACTTC.

This chain links TRBV27 with TRBJ2-6; D is unresolved. In germline, CDR1 is MNHEY, CDR2 SMNVEV (reference sequence). V was pared by 5 bases and J by 0 bases, with 14 bases between. This CDR3 comprises 17 residues. This chain's CDR3 is CASSPPAAPSGANVLTF. The CDR3 region has the DNA TGTGCCAGCAGTCCCCCTGCCGCTCCCTCTGGGGCCAACGTCCTGACTTTC.

In nucleotides, the CDR3 is TGTGCCAGCAGTTACAAGTTAGGGACGGCTGAAGCTTTCTTT. Translating it yields CASSYKLGTAEAFF. The chain uses TRBV6-2 or TRBV6-3 and TRBJ1-1; D is perhaps TRBD1 (5 bases). CDR3 length: 14 residues. V was shortened by 2 bases and J by 6 bases, with 13 bases between the two germline ends. Germline lookup yields CDR1 MNHEY and CDR2 SVGEGT.

This chain connects TRBV2 to TRBJ2-2; perhaps TRBD1 as D (6 bases). V was pared by 3 bases and J by 1 base, with 6 bases between. Germline V gene lookup returns CDR1 SNHLY and CDR2 FYNNEI. The CDR3 runs to 14 residues. CDR3: CASSEGQNTGELFF. The CDR3 nucleotides read TGTGCCAGCAGTGAGGGACAGAACACCGGGGAGCTGTTTTTT.

The gene calls are TRBV19 and TRBJ1-2; 9 nucleotides line up with TRBD1. V lost 7 bases and J lost 7; bases outside the gene matches: 10. This CDR3 is 14 amino acids long. Germline V gene sequence: CDR1 LNHDA, CDR2 SQIVND (reference sequence). CDR3 nucleotides: TGTGCCAGTACCCCGGGACAGGGTTTTGGTGGCTACACCTTC. It is translated as CASTPGQGFGGYTF.

The rearrangement joins TRBV14 to TRBJ2-5; 8 positions agree with TRBD2. CDR1 is SGHDN, CDR2 FVKESK, per germline. V shed 3 bases and J 2 bases; nucleotides not matched to a gene: 8. The CDR3 totals 16 residues. The CDR3 protein is CASSHRRVAGQETQYF. In DNA form, the CDR3 reads TGTGCCAGCAGCCACCGCCGAGTAGCGGGACAAGAGACCCAGTACTTC.

The CDR3: CASAFSSYNEQFF. CDR3 bases: TGTGCCAGCGCGTTCTCCTCCTACAATGAGCAGTTCTTC. The chain joins TRBV5-4 to TRBJ2-1; D is ambiguous. The CDR3 loop spans 13 amino acids. V was pared by 7 bases and J by 0 bases, with 8 bases between. Germline CDR1 is SGHNT and CDR2 is YYREEE (reference sequence).

The gene calls are TRBV4-2 and TRBJ1-3; a weak D match, TRBD1 (5 bases). V lost 0 bases and J 7 bases, leaving 31 bases between the germline ends. The germline gives CDR1 LGHNA, CDR2 YNFKEQ. The CDR3 contains 21 residues. This chain's CDR3 is CASSQEKSRGTYEGRRNTIYF. The DNA for the CDR3 is TGTGCCAGCAGCCAAGAAAAGTCTCGGGGGACCTACGAAGGGAGGAGGAACACCATATATTTT.

In this sample, this clone turned up once. The rearrangement uses TRBV4-1 and TRBJ2-7; 8 nucleotides match TRBD1. With V trimmed by 3 bases and J by 2 bases, 6 bases remained unmatched. Germline-derived CDR1 and CDR2 are MGHRA and YSYEKL. The CDR3 runs 15 residues. CDR3 bases: TGCGCCAGCAGCCACCCGACAGGGGATGCCTACGAGCAGTACTTC. Translation: CASSHPTGDAYEQYF.

The chain joins TRBV7-2 to TRBJ2-2, with TRBD2 as a possible D gene (6 bases). V was trimmed by 2 bases and J by 2 bases, leaving 12 bases between them. Germline-derived CDR1 and CDR2 are SGHTA and FQGNSA. The CDR3 spans 16 residues. The CDR3 nucleotides are TGTGCCAGCAGCTTATTAAGCGGACTAAACACCGGGGAGCTGTTTTTT. This sequence encodes CASSLLSGLNTGELFF.

The chain employs TRBV19 and TRBJ2-4; D may be TRBD1 or TRBD2 (6 bases each). Between the trimmed V and J ends, which lost 8 bases and 9 bases, there was a span of 14 bases. The CDR3 contains 12 residues. Germline CDR1 LNHDA, CDR2 SQIVND (reference sequence). The CDR3 loop is CASGTKGGIQYF. DNA of the CDR3: TGTGCCAGTGGGACCAAGGGGGGCATTCAGTACTTC.

This chain links TRBV6-5 with TRBJ1-5; D gene uncertain. The germline V gene encodes CDR1 MNHEY and CDR2 SVGAGI. With 4 bases removed from V and 1 base from J, the gap between germline ends came to 11 bases. The CDR3 totals 15 residues. This CDR3 is CASSSRHPSNQPQHF. For the CDR3, the DNA is TGTGCCAGCAGTTCCCGACATCCGAGCAATCAGCCCCAGCATTTT.

The V gene is TRBV7-9, the J gene TRBJ2-2; a possible D gene is TRBD1 (5 bases). V gave up 5 bases and J gave up 6 bases, with 16 bases separating them. CDR1 SEHNR and CDR2 FQNEAQ come from the germline V gene (reference sequence). The CDR3 covers 15 residues. This chain's CDR3 is CASSLRQGSPGELFF. The DNA of the CDR3 is TGTGCCAGCAGCCTGAGGCAGGGTAGTCCCGGGGAGCTGTTTTTT.

V is TRBV6-5 and J is TRBJ2-5; perhaps TRBD1 as D (5 bases). Per the germline V gene, CDR1 is MNHEY and CDR2 is SVGAGI. This CDR3 region has 14 residues. V was pared by 7 bases and J by 5 bases, with 17 bases between. The CDR3 region is CASTPPGQKETQYF. CDR3 DNA: TGTGCCAGCACCCCTCCCGGACAAAAGGAGACCCAGTACTTC.

V gene TRBV7-2 combines with J gene TRBJ2-7; D is ambiguous. V shed 1 base and J shed 0 bases, with 7 bases lying between them. This CDR3 spans 14 amino acids. From germline, CDR1 is SGHTA and CDR2 FQGNSA. CDR3 sequence: CASSLGSTSYEQYF. The CDR3 DNA reads as TGTGCCAGCAGCTTAGGTTCCACCTCCTACGAGCAGTACTTC.

The CDR3 DNA is TGTGCCAGCAGCCCCCTAGTGGGCTCTGGGGCCAACGTCCTGACTTTC. The encoded protein is CASSPLVGSGANVLTF. The rearrangement joins TRBV3-1 (or the pseudogene TRBV3-2) to TRBJ2-6; D is undetermined. Germline lookup yields CDR1 LGHDT and CDR2 YNNKEL (reference sequence). The V end lost 4 bases, the J end lost 0 bases, and 10 bases lay between the germline ends. CDR3 length equals 16 residues.

The gene calls are TRBV18 and TRBJ1-1; 8 bases are shared with TRBD1. The germline V gene encodes CDR1 KGHSH and CDR2 LQKENI. The CDR3 has 14 residues. V shed 4 bases, J shed 5 bases, and the junction held 6 bases outside the gene matches. The CDR3 region is CASSQGQVGTEAFF. The CDR3 DNA reads as TGTGCCAGCTCACAGGGACAGGTGGGGACTGAAGCTTTCTTT.

V and J are TRBV24-1 and TRBJ2-2; D not certain. Germline V gene sequence: CDR1 KGHDR, CDR2 SFDVKD. This CDR3 has 14 residues. V dropped 8 bases and J dropped 1 base, with 10 bases sitting between them. In DNA, the CDR3 is TGTGCCACCAAGTCGAACTTGAACACCGGGGAGCTGTTTTTT. Translated: CATKSNLNTGELFF.